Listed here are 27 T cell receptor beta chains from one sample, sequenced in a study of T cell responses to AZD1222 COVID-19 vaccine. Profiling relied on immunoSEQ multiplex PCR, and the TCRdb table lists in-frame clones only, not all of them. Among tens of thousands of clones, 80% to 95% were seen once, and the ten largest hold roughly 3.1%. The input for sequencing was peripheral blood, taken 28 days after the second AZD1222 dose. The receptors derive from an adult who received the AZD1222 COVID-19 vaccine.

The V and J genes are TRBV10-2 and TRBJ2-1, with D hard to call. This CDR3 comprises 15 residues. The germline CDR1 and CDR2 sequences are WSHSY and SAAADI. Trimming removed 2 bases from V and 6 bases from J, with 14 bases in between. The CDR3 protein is CASSEGRAGTNEQFF. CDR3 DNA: TGCGCCAGCAGTGAGGGTCGCGCTGGCACCAATGAGCAGTTCTTC.

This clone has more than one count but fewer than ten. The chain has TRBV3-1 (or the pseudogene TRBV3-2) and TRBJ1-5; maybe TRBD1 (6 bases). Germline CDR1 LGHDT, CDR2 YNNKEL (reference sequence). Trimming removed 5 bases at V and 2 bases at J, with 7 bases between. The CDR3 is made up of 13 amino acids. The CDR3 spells CASSYRGNQPQHF. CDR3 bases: TGTGCCAGCAGCTACAGGGGCAATCAGCCCCAGCATTTT.

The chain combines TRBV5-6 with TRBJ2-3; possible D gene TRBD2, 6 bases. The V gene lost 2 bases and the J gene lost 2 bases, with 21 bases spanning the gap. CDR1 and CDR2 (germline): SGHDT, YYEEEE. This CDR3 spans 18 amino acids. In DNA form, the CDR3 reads TGTGCCAGCAGCTTCCTGGGGAGTAGCGGACTATACACAGATACGCAGTATTTT. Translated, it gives CASSFLGSSGLYTDTQYF.

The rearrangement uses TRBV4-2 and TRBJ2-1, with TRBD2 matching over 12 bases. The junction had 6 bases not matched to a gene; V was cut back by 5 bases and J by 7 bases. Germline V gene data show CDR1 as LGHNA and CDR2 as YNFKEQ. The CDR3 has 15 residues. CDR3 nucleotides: TGTGCCAGCAGCAGTACTAGCGGGGGGACGAATGAGCAGTTCTTC. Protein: CASSSTSGGTNEQFF.

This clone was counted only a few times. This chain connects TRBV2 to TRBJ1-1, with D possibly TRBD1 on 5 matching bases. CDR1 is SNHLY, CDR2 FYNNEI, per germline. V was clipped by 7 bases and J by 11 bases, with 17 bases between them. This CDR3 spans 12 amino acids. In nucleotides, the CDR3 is TGTGCCAGCATCCCGGGGGGATATCGGGCTTTCTTT. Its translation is CASIPGGYRAFF.

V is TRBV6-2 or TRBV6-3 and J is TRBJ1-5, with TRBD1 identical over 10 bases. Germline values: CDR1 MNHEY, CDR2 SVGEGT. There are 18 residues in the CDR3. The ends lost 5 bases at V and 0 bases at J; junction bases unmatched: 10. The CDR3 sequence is CASSQTGGTGFSNQPQHF. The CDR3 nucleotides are TGTGCCAGCAGTCAGACAGGGGGCACCGGATTTAGCAATCAGCCCCAGCATTTT.

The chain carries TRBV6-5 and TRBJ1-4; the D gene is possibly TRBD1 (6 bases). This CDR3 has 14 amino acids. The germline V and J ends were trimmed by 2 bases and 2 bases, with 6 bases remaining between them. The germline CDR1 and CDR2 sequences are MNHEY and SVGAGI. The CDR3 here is CASSYDRTNEKLFF. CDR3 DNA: TGTGCCAGCAGTTACGACAGGACTAATGAAAAACTGTTTTTT.

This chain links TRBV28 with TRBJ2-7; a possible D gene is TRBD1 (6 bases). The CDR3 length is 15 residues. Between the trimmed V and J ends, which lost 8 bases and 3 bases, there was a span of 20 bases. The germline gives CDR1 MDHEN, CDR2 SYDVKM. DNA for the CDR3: TGTGCCAGCCCGAAGAGAGGGGGTCTGGGCTACGAGCAGTACTTC. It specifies CASPKRGGLGYEQYF.

CDR3 sequence: CAWGTGSAVSPLHF. Written as DNA, the CDR3 is TGTGCCTGGGGGACAGGGTCGGCGGTCTCACCCCTCCACTTT. This rearrangement joins TRBV30 to TRBJ1-6, with 9 bases fitting TRBD1. This CDR3 contains 14 residues. CDR1 is GTSNPN and CDR2 is SVGIG in the germline V gene (reference sequence). The trim removed 5 bases at V and 10 bases at J, leaving 9 bases unmatched.

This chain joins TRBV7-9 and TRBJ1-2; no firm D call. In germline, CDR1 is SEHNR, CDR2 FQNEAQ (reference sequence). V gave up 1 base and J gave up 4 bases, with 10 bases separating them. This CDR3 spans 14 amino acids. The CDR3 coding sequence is TGTGCCAGCAGCTTAGTACCGGGATCCTATGGCTACACCTTC. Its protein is CASSLVPGSYGYTF.

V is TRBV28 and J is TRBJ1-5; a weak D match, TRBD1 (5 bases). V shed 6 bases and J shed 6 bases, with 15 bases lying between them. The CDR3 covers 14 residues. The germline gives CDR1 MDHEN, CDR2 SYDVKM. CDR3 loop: CASSRLTVSQPQHF. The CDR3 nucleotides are TGTGCCAGCAGCCGATTGACAGTTTCTCAGCCCCAGCATTTT.

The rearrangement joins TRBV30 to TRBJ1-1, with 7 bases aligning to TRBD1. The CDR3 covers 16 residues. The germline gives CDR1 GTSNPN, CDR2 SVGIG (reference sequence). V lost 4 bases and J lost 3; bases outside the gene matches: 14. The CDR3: CAWIRQGHPGDTEAFF. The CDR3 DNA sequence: TGTGCCTGGATAAGACAGGGCCACCCCGGGGACACTGAAGCTTTCTTT. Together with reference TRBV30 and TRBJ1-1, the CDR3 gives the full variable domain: SQTIHQWPATLVQPVGSPLSLECTVEGTSNPNLYWYRQAAGRGLQLLFYSVGIGQISSEVPQNLSASRPQDRQFILSSKKLLLSDSGFYLCAWIRQGHPGDTEAFFGQGTRLTVV.

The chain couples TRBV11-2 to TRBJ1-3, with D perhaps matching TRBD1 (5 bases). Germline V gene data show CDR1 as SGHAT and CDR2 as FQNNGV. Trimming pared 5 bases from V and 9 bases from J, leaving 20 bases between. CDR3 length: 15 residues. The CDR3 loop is CASSPSGTAGGTIYF. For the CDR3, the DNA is TGTGCCAGCAGCCCCTCCGGGACGGCAGGCGGCACCATATATTTT.

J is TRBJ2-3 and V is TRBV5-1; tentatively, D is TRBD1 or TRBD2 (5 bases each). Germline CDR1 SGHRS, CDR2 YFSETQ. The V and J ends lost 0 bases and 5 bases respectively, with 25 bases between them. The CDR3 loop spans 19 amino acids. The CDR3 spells CASSLASRGLAGFIDTQYF. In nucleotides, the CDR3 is TGCGCCAGCAGCTTGGCCTCGAGGGGCCTAGCTGGTTTCATAGATACGCAGTATTTT.

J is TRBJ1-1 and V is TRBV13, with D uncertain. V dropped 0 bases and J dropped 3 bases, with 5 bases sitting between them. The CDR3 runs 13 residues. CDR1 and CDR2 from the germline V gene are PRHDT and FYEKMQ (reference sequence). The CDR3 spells CASSLGWDTEAFF. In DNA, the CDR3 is TGTGCCAGCAGCTTAGGATGGGACACTGAAGCTTTCTTT.

The CDR3 reads CASSQVASDYGYTF. CDR3 DNA sequence: TGTGCCAGCAGCCAAGTGGCCAGTGACTATGGCTACACCTTC. The chain recombines TRBV3-1 (or the pseudogene TRBV3-2) with TRBJ1-2; D is undetermined. Germline V lookup: CDR1 LGHDT, CDR2 YNNKEL (reference sequence). Trimming stripped 1 base from V and 3 bases from J, with 9 bases between. The CDR3 consists of 14 residues.

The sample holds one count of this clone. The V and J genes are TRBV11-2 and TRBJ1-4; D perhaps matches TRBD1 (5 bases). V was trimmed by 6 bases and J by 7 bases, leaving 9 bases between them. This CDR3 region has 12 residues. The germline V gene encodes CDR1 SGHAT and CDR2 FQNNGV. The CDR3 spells CASRYRGEKLFF. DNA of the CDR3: TGTGCCAGCAGGTATAGGGGTGAAAAACTGTTTTTT.

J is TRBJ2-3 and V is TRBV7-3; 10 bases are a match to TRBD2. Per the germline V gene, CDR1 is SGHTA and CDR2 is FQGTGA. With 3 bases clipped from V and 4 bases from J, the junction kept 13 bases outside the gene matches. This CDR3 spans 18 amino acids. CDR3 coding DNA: TGTGCCAGCAGCTTGACTCCGGGACTAGCGTCTAGCGCAGATACGCAGTATTTT. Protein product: CASSLTPGLASSADTQYF.

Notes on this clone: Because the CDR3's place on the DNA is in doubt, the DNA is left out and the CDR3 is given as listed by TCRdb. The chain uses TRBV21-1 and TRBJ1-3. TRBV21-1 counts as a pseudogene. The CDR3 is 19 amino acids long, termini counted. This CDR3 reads CASSKEVPLRFGSGNTIYF.

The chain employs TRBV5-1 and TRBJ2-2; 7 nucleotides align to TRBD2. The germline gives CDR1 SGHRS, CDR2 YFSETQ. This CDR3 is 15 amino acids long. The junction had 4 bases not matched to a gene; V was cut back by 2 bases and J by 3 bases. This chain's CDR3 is CASSLARGDTGELFF. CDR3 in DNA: TGCGCCAGCAGCTTAGCCCGGGGGGACACCGGGGAGCTGTTTTTT.

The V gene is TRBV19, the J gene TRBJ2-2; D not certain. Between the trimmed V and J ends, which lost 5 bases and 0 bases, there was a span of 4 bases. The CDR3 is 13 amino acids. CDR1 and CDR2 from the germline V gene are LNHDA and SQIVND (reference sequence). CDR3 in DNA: TGTGCCAGTAGTCCATCGAACACCGGGGAGCTGTTTTTT. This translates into CASSPSNTGELFF.

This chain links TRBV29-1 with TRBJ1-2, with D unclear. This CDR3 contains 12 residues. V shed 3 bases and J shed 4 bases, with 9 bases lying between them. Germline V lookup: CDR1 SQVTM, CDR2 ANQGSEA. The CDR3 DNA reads TGCAGCGTTGATAGCGGACCCTATGGCTACACCTTC. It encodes CSVDSGPYGYTF.

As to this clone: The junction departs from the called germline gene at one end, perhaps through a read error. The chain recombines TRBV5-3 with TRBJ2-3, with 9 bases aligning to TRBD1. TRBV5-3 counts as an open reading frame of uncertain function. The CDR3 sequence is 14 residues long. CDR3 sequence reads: CARSPDTKPGQGNF. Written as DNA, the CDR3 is TGTGCCAGAAGCCCCGACACGAAACCGGGACAGGGCAATTTT.

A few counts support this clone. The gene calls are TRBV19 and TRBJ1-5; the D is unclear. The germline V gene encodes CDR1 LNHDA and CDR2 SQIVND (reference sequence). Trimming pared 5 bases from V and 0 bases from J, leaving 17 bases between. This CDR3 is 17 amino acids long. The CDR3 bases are TGTGCCAGTAGTCCCTTGGGGTGGCACGATAGCAATCAGCCCCAGCATTTT. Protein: CASSPLGWHDSNQPQHF.

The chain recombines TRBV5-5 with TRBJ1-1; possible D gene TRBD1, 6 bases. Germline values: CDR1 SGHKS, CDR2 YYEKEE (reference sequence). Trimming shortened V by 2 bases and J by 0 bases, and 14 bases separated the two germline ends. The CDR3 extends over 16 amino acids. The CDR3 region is CASSFIGGGVNTEAFF. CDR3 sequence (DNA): TGTGCCAGCAGCTTTATCGGGGGCGGGGTGAACACTGAAGCTTTCTTT.

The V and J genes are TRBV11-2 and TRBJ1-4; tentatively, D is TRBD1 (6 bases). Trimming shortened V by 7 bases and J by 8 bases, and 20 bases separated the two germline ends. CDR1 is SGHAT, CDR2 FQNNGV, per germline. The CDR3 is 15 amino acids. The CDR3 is CASTREAQGREKLFF. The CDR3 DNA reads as TGTGCCAGCACGCGTGAGGCACAGGGAAGGGAAAAACTGTTTTTT.

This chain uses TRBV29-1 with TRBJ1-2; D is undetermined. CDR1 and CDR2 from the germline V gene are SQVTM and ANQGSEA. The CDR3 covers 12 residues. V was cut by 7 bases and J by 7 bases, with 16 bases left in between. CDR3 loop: CSDYSSWGGYTF. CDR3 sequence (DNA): TGCAGCGACTACAGCTCTTGGGGTGGCTACACCTTC.